This note documents a single TCR beta chain sequence. Its antigen remains unidentified. RNA extraction gave at least 5.5 micrograms of total RNA per sample. The data are from a study of blood T cells in healthy people across ages. A second roughly 7 to 12 cycle PCR used barcoded and J-beta primers. TCRdb redid the calling of the 5' RACE reads with MiXCR, one entry per CDR3 protein. The sample records about 1,400,000 distinct CDR3 sequences, approximately 59% being singletons. Study-level findings and limits: Unknown CMV status may confound age-related changes in expanded clones.

The ends lost 3 bases at V and 1 base at J; junction bases unmatched: 1. This CDR3 comprises 15 residues. Germline values: CDR1 LGHNA, CDR2 YNFKEQ. The sequencing input was blood. The TCR originated in a man aged 18 to 30 in good health. The chain couples TRBV4-2 to TRBJ2-3; 10 bases agree with TRBD2. The CDR3 protein is CASSHSGGGTDTQYF. Here the CDR3 DNA reads TGTGCCAGCAGCCACAGCGGGGGGGGCACAGATACGCAGTATTTT.